This TCR beta chain was sequenced for a study of T cells expressing NK-cell markers. Study-wide results and caveats: HCMV specificity of expanded NKG2C+ T cell clones remained unclear.

For each CDR3 protein, TCRdb gives one entry from its re-call of the 5' RACE reads, without DNA. The clone table shows about 150,000 distinct CDR3 sequences, with the ten largest holding over 35%. The CDR3 loop spans 15 amino acids. Points on this clonotype: Its antigen is currently unknown.

What was sequenced was blood T cells: a sorted CD56 or NKG2C T cell subset, CD4+ or CD8+ T cells, or bulk PBMC T cells (not recorded which). V gene TRBV21-1 combines with J gene TRBJ1-1. TRBV21-1 is deemed a pseudogene. This receptor was identified in a woman between 50 and 59 years old in good health. The CDR3 loop reads CASSSPEDEDTEAFF.